This entry features one T cell receptor (beta chain) sequence. The data belong to a study of blood T cell repertoires in COVID-19. Across the whole study: The analysed material was cDNA or gDNA that came from T cells, B-cell-depleted T cells, or PBMCs.

This CDR3 comprises 14 residues. V shed 4 bases, J shed 3 bases, and the junction held 6 bases outside the gene matches. Germline CDR1 MDHEN, CDR2 SYDVKM. Study members were between roughly 18 and 90 years old and lived in about two dozen US regions. Two consecutive negative NP/OP PCR tests, clearance, or resolved symptoms defined Cohort 3 recovery. Original methodology: For nucleated cells, counts were estimated from reference gene primer amplification. Here immunoSEQ multiplex PCR was the method, and the copy in TCRdb shows in-frame clones only, minus some. Clone size and the V and J calls come from that table; the DNA yielded D and trimming. The sample carries hundreds of thousands of clones, more than 75% recorded once.

Source material: PBMCs or T cells enriched from blood (not recorded which). The rearrangement links TRBV28 to TRBJ2-7; 7 nucleotides line up with TRBD1. The source is a woman between 50 and 59 years old who had recovered from COVID-19. CDR3 in amino acids: CASSYDRAYYEQYF. DNA for the CDR3: TGTGCCAGCAGTTACGACAGGGCCTACTACGAGCAGTACTTC.